This T cell receptor beta chain is drawn from a study of vaccination and CD4 T cells after COVID-19. Sequenced with the Oncomine TCR Beta short-read assay was DNA taken from cultured CD4+ T cells. One entry per CDR3 protein results from TCRdb running MiXCR on the PCR reads. Of about 18,000 distinct CDR3 sequences listed, 55% to 60% are singletons. Notes on this clonotype: What it binds is not known.

Treatment reported: roughly nine-day PBMC culture with coronavirus spike peptide pools or control peptides (ViraFEST assay). The sequence was obtained from a human donor who had recovered from COVID-19. Sequenced here: CD4+ T cells from blood, cultured in vitro, sampled after SARS-CoV-2 vaccination.

As DNA, the CDR3 is TGTGCCAGCAGCTTAGGGGGGGGAGGAGAGACCCAGTACTTC. It codes for CASSLGGGGETQYF. This chain links TRBV7-3 with TRBJ2-5, with 7 bases lining up with TRBD2. The germline V gene encodes CDR1 SGHTA and CDR2 FQGTGA. The V segment lost 2 bases and the J segment 4 bases; nucleotides outside the gene matches: 4. CDR3 length: 14 residues.